These 29 T cell receptor beta chains were all obtained from the same sample, sequenced in a study of CD8 T cells in Susac syndrome. An amount of RNA that ranged from roughly 0.45 to 1 ug was reverse transcribed with random hexamers. TCRdb re-called the immunoSEQ multiplex PCR reads through MiXCR, storing one row per CDR3 protein. The sample shows about 90,000 distinct CDR3 sequences, about 93% of them seen only once. Material: CD8+ T cells from PBMCs. These receptor sequences come from a human donor in good health.

This chain joins TRBV19 and TRBJ2-2; no clear D gene. The germline gives CDR1 LNHDA, CDR2 SQIVND (reference sequence). V was pared by 1 base and J by 4 bases, with 4 bases between. The CDR3 has 13 amino acids. The chain's CDR3 is CASSIGSTGELFF. The CDR3 region has the DNA TGTGCCAGTAGTATAGGGAGCACCGGGGAGCTGTTTTTT.

This clonotype was counted between two and nine times. This chain uses TRBV7-9 with TRBJ2-2; D is possibly TRBD2 (5 bases). Looked up from germline, CDR1 is SEHNR and CDR2 is FQNEAQ (reference sequence). With 5 bases removed from V and 8 bases from J, the gap between germline ends came to 15 bases. The CDR3 covers 14 residues. The CDR3 DNA is TGTGCCAGCAGCCCGGAGGAACAGTCTGGGGAGCTGTTTTTT. This codes for CASSPEEQSGELFF.

This chain uses TRBV18 with TRBJ2-1; 13 nucleotides agree with TRBD2. The CDR3 sequence is 17 residues long. J was trimmed by 3 bases and V by 2 bases; bases with no gene match: 4. Germline CDR1 is KGHSH and CDR2 is LQKENI. This CDR3 is CASSPGTSGTRYNEQFF. The CDR3 nucleotides read TGTGCCAGCTCACCAGGGACTAGCGGGACTCGCTACAATGAGCAGTTCTTC.

The chain joins TRBV19 to TRBJ1-2; D uncertain. The germline V and J ends were trimmed by 6 bases and 3 bases, with 11 bases remaining between them. The germline V gene encodes CDR1 LNHDA and CDR2 SQIVND (reference sequence). CDR3 length: 13 residues. CDR3 coding DNA: TGTGCCAGTAGCATAATCAGAGACTATGGCTACACCTTC. Translation gives CASSIIRDYGYTF.

This sequence joins TRBV7-2 and TRBJ1-1; tentatively, D is TRBD1 (6 bases). The CDR3 sequence is 17 residues long. V dropped 3 bases and J dropped 3 bases, with 20 bases sitting between them. Germline lookup yields CDR1 SGHTA and CDR2 FQGNSA. CDR3 sequence reads: CASSFPRVEAGDTEAFF. For the CDR3, the DNA is TGTGCCAGCAGCTTCCCCCGGGTTGAGGCAGGGGACACTGAAGCTTTCTTT.

The chain joins TRBV4-2 to TRBJ2-5, with 9 bases lining up with TRBD1. CDR1 and CDR2 from the germline V gene are LGHNA and YNFKEQ. V lost 0 bases to trimming and J lost 3 bases; unmatched junction nucleotides: 2. This CDR3 is 15 amino acids long. This CDR3 is CASSQDWTGEETQYF. CDR3 nucleotide sequence: TGTGCCAGCAGCCAAGATTGGACAGGGGAAGAGACCCAGTACTTC.

The DNA for the CDR3 is TGTGCCAGCAGCTTGGCAAGGGGAACTGAAGCTTTCTTT. Amino acid sequence: CASSLARGTEAFF. The chain uses TRBV7-2 and TRBJ1-1; possibly TRBD1 for D (5 bases). The CDR3 sequence is 13 residues long. Germline V gene lookup returns CDR1 SGHTA and CDR2 FQGNSA. Trimming removed 3 bases from V and 5 bases from J, with 10 bases in between.

The chain couples TRBV20-1 to TRBJ2-5; 8 nucleotides align to TRBD2. V was clipped by 2 bases and J by 6 bases; unmatched bases: 11. The germline CDR1 and CDR2 sequences are DFQATT and SNEGSKA (reference sequence). The CDR3 runs 15 residues. CDR3 in DNA: TGCAGTGCTAGACGAAGTAGCGGGGATGTAAAGACCCAGTACTTC. Translated, it gives CSARRSSGDVKTQYF.

The chain couples TRBV20-1 to TRBJ2-7; D unclear. V was trimmed by 5 bases and J by 0 bases, leaving 5 bases between them. Germline-derived CDR1 and CDR2 are DFQATT and SNEGSKA (reference sequence). This CDR3 is 11 amino acids long. The CDR3 sequence is CSALLSYEQYF. The CDR3 DNA follows: TGCAGTGCTCTCCTCTCCTACGAGCAGTACTTC.

This rearrangement joins TRBV5-1 to TRBJ2-5; 11 bases fit TRBD1. Losses at the gene ends were 4 bases for V and 2 bases for J; bases not matched to a gene: 7. The CDR3 length is 16 residues. The germline CDR1 and CDR2 sequences are SGHRS and YFSETQ. CDR3: CASSPGTGGRQETQYF. In nucleotides, the CDR3 is TGCGCCAGCAGCCCCGGGACAGGGGGGCGTCAAGAGACCCAGTACTTC.

The genes are TRBV4-2 and TRBJ1-5; tentatively, D is TRBD1 (6 bases). Germline V CDR1 and CDR2: LGHNA, YNFKEQ. The CDR3 is made up of 14 amino acids. Trimming took 6 bases from V and 4 from J, leaving 13 bases between them. CDR3 sequence reads: CASSGGARNQPQHF. The CDR3 DNA reads as TGTGCCAGCAGTGGGGGGGCTAGAAATCAGCCCCAGCATTTT.

The chain has TRBV27 and TRBJ1-1, with D uncertain. This CDR3 has 14 amino acids. Germline V CDR1 and CDR2: MNHEY, SMNVEV (reference sequence). Trimming took 2 bases from V and 7 from J, leaving 14 bases between them. The CDR3 spells CASSLTLDGGEAFF. Written as DNA, the CDR3 is TGTGCCAGCAGTTTAACCCTCGACGGAGGTGAAGCTTTCTTT.

V is TRBV20-1 and J is TRBJ1-2, with D unclear. Trimming removed 2 bases at V and 8 bases at J, with 9 bases between. The CDR3 consists of 11 residues. Germline CDR1 is DFQATT and CDR2 is SNEGSKA (reference sequence). CDR3 DNA: TGCAGTGCTAGACCGCTAGAGGGCTACACCTTC. Its translation is CSARPLEGYTF.

The V and J genes are TRBV2 and TRBJ2-5; D not resolved. This CDR3 is 15 amino acids long. From germline, CDR1 is SNHLY and CDR2 FYNNEI. V gave up 1 base and J gave up 2 bases, with 11 bases separating them. DNA of the CDR3: TGTGCCAGCAGTGAAGAGGGAACAAATCAAGAGACCCAGTACTTC. Amino acids: CASSEEGTNQETQYF. Variable domain in full (rest from reference TRBV2 and TRBJ2-5): EPEVTQTPSHQVTQMGQEVILRCVPISNHLYFYWYRQILGQKVEFLVSFYNNEISEKSEIFDDQFSVERPDGSNFTLKIRSTKLEDSAMYFCASSEEGTNQETQYFGPGTRLLVL.

V is TRBV6-5 and J is TRBJ1-1, with a tentative D call TRBD1 (5 bases). The CDR3 loop spans 15 amino acids. V was pared by 7 bases and J by 1 base, with 16 bases between. In germline, CDR1 is MNHEY, CDR2 SVGAGI. The CDR3 loop reads CASNSYGGKNTEAFF. CDR3 sequence (DNA): TGTGCCAGCAATTCGTACGGGGGAAAGAACACTGAAGCTTTCTTT.

V is TRBV25-1 and J is TRBJ1-3; D is unclear. Germline-derived CDR1 and CDR2 are MGHDK and SYGVNS. The CDR3 length is 12 residues. With 4 bases removed from V and 4 bases from J, the gap between germline ends came to 5 bases. The CDR3 spells CASSVQGNTIYF. CDR3 DNA: TGTGCCAGCAGTGTACAGGGAAACACCATATATTTT.

V is TRBV5-6 and J is TRBJ1-1, with 8 positions matching TRBD1. V gave up 4 bases and J gave up 7 bases; unmatched junction bases: 3. The CDR3 is 12 amino acids. The germline gives CDR1 SGHDT, CDR2 YYEEEE. The CDR3 coding sequence is TGTGCCAGCAGCCGACAGGGGAGTGAAGCTTTCTTT. It encodes CASSRQGSEAFF.

This clonotype was counted a single time. This chain connects TRBV4-1 to TRBJ2-7; D is unresolved. Trimming cost V 0 bases and J 9 bases, with 15 bases left between them. The V gene's germline CDR1 is MGHRA and CDR2 YSYEKL. The CDR3 contains 14 residues. CDR3 in amino acids: CASSQEGIRKWQYF. CDR3 in DNA: TGCGCCAGCAGCCAAGAAGGGATCCGGAAGTGGCAGTACTTC.

This chain joins TRBV7-9 and TRBJ2-1, with D possibly TRBD2 on 5 matching bases. This CDR3 comprises 15 residues. The germline CDR1 and CDR2 sequences are SEHNR and FQNEAQ (reference sequence). V lost 0 bases and J 5 bases, leaving 11 bases between the germline ends. Here the CDR3 reads CASSLAPTRDNEQFF. In nucleotides, the CDR3 is TGTGCCAGCAGCTTAGCGCCAACTAGAGACAATGAGCAGTTCTTC.

This sequence joins TRBV23-1 and TRBJ1-2, with 8 bases identical to TRBD1. TRBV23-1 is known as an ORF, though its function is uncertain. The CDR3 totals 14 residues. V shed 1 base and J 7 bases; nucleotides not matched to a gene: 5. The CDR3 nucleotides are TGCGCCAGCAGTCAATTTAAGGGACAGGCTGGCTACACCTTC. This translates into CASSQFKGQAGYTF.

The rearrangement uses TRBV9 and TRBJ1-2; no clear D gene. Germline CDR1 is SGDLS and CDR2 is YYNGEE. The CDR3 has 14 residues. V was cut by 3 bases and J by 2 bases, with 11 bases left in between. The CDR3 is CASSGDRGNYGYTF. In nucleotides, the CDR3 is TGTGCCAGCAGCGGGGATCGAGGAAACTATGGCTACACCTTC.

The chain carries TRBV20-1 and TRBJ1-1; 9 bases line up with TRBD1. Germline-derived CDR1 and CDR2 are DFQATT and SNEGSKA (reference sequence). The CDR3 runs 11 residues. Trimming cost V 5 bases and J 7 bases; bases outside gene matches: 2. CDR3 coding DNA: TGCAGTGCTGGGGGACAGGGTGAAGCTTTCTTT. Translated: CSAGGQGEAFF.

V and J are TRBV6-4 and TRBJ2-7; TRBD1 matches at 9 bases. This CDR3 has 15 residues. Germline V gives CDR1 MRHNA, CDR2 SNTAGT. Trimming at V came to 6 bases and at J to 7 bases, leaving 13 bases not matched to a gene. The CDR3 DNA reads as TGTGCCAGCAGCCCCGGGACAGGGAAACCCTGGGAGCAGTACTTC. It yields the protein CASSPGTGKPWEQYF.

The gene calls are TRBV5-6 and TRBJ1-5, with D perhaps matching TRBD1 (5 bases). Deletions cut 4 bases from V and 7 bases from J, with 15 bases between. This CDR3 has 14 amino acids. Germline V gene sequence: CDR1 SGHDT, CDR2 YYEEEE. The CDR3 DNA follows: TGTGCCAGCAGCGGAGGGGATGGAAGCCAGCCCCAGCATTTT. Translated, it gives CASSGGDGSQPQHF.

J is TRBJ1-5 and V is TRBV30, with D unclear. Germline V CDR1 and CDR2: GTSNPN, SVGIG (reference sequence). The CDR3 contains 14 residues. Trimming took off 4 bases at V and 0 bases at J, with 10 bases between the two ends. The DNA of the CDR3 is TGTGCCTGGACTTCGGGATATAGCAATCAGCCCCAGCATTTT. Translating gives CAWTSGYSNQPQHF.

The chain is built from TRBV7-8 and TRBJ2-2; TRBD1 or TRBD2 may be the D gene (5 bases each). Per the germline V gene, CDR1 is SGHVS and CDR2 is FQNEAQ. The CDR3 is made up of 14 amino acids. Trimming cost V 6 bases and J 4 bases, with 12 bases left between them. The DNA for the CDR3 is TGTGCCAGCAGTGTCCGAGGGGCCACCGGGGAGCTGTTTTTT. This encodes CASSVRGATGELFF. Variable domain in full (rest from reference TRBV7-8 and TRBJ2-2): GAGVSQSPRYKVAKRGQDVALRCDPISGHVSLFWYQQALGQGPEFLTYFQNEAQLDKSGLPSDRFFAERPEGSVSTLKIQRTQQEDSAVYLCASSVRGATGELFFGEGSRLTVL.

The gene calls are TRBV27 and TRBJ2-1; D unclear. The germline V gene has CDR1 MNHEY and CDR2 SMNVEV (reference sequence). V lost 5 bases, J lost 5 bases, and 10 bases lay in between. The CDR3 runs to 13 residues. The CDR3 region is CASSRLDDNEQFF. CDR3 coding DNA: TGTGCCAGCAGTCGATTAGACGACAATGAGCAGTTCTTC.

This clonotype was seen just once. The rearrangement joins TRBV12-5 to TRBJ1-1; 7 bases are a match to TRBD1. Germline CDR1 LGHNT, CDR2 FRNRAP. The CDR3 has 14 residues. The V segment lost 5 bases and the J segment 6 bases; nucleotides outside the gene matches: 9. This CDR3 reads CASGGTDPEPEAFF. CDR3 bases: TGTGCTAGTGGTGGGACAGACCCCGAGCCTGAAGCTTTCTTT.

The J gene is TRBJ2-3, the V gene TRBV20-1; 9 bases fit TRBD1. The CDR3 contains 13 residues. The J segment lost 6 bases and the V segment lost 5 bases, leaving 6 bases of the junction unmatched. Germline-derived CDR1 and CDR2 are DFQATT and SNEGSKA (reference sequence). The chain's CDR3 is CSAPGQGEDTQYF. Here the CDR3 DNA reads TGCAGTGCTCCGGGACAGGGAGAGGATACGCAGTATTTT.